The rows below give T cell receptor beta chains drawn from one sample of a study of blood T cell repertoires in COVID-19. The table came from immunoSEQ multiplex PCR; TCRdb's copy has only in-frame clones and leaves some out. The sample holds some 240,000 clones, roughly 80% seen once. The sample taken for sequencing was peripheral blood. The receptor source for this set is a woman older than 75 with acute or convalescent COVID-19. CDR3s include the opening cysteine and the closing phenylalanine or tryptophan. A D gene is named only where the DNA matches it firmly. The listing skips clone size in some rows; elsewhere it reads once, few, many or a size class.

j_call clone_size v_call d_call cdr3_aa cdr3_nt
TRBJ2-1 - TRBV4-1 - CASSQEVRGYNEQFF TGCGCCAGCAGCCAAGAAGTCCGGGGATACAATGAGCAGTTCTTC
TRBJ2-5 - TRBV5-1 TRBD1 CASSLNQRQGRETQYF TGCGCCAGCAGCTTAAACCAGCGACAGGGCCGGGAGACCCAGTACTTC
TRBJ1-5 - TRBV19 - CASSIWQGHNQPQHF TGTGCCAGTAGTATTTGGCAGGGTCACAATCAGCCCCAGCATTTT
TRBJ1-1 - TRBV5-1 - CASSSQGMNTEAFF TGCGCCAGCAGCTCACAGGGTATGAACACTGAAGCTTTCTTT
TRBJ1-5 - TRBV6-5 - CASSIGSGNQPQHF TGTGCCAGCTCGATAGGTTCAGGGAATCAGCCCCAGCATTTT
TRBJ2-7 - TRBV5-1 - CASRSTGSGYEQYF TGCGCCAGCAGATCAACAGGGTCTGGGTACGAGCAGTACTTC
TRBJ1-2 - TRBV4-2 TRBD1 CASSQDRDRGIDYGYTF TGTGCCAGCAGCCAAGATCGCGACAGGGGGATTGACTATGGCTACACCTTC
TRBJ2-7 - TRBV19 TRBD1 CASSTSGQGARHEQYF TGTGCCAGTAGTACCTCTGGACAGGGGGCGAGGCACGAGCAGTACTTC
TRBJ1-5 - TRBV3-1/TRBV3-2 - CASSLNSNQPQHF TGTGCCAGCAGCCTCAATAGCAATCAGCCCCAGCATTTT
TRBJ1-1 few TRBV5-1 - CASSGQGQGHTEAFF TGCGCCAGCAGCGGTCAGGGGCAGGGTCACACTGAAGCTTTCTTT
TRBJ2-5 - TRBV7-3 - CASSLSGVAWYF TGTGCCAGCAGCTTAAGCGGGGTAGCGTGGTACTTC
TRBJ1-2 - TRBV6-6 - CASSTRQQGGYGYTF TGTGCCAGCAGTACCAGACAACAGGGCGGCTATGGCTACACCTTC
TRBJ1-1 - TRBV12-5 - CASGLDPPTLNTEAFF TGTGCTAGTGGTTTGGACCCCCCCACATTGAACACTGAAGCTTTCTTT
TRBJ2-2 - TRBV5-4 - CASSSGGLPGELFF TGTGCCAGCAGCTCCGGTGGGCTGCCCGGGGAGCTGTTTTTT
TRBJ1-4 - TRBV5-8 - CASSLGQLNEKLFF TGTGCCAGCAGCTTAGGACAGCTGAATGAAAAACTGTTTTTT
TRBJ1-5 few TRBV21-1 - CASSKASPGEELGQPQHF TGTGCCAGCAGCAAAGCCTCCCCTGGGGAGGAACTCGGGCAGCCCCAGCATTTT
TRBJ2-3 - TRBV6-5 TRBD1 CASRRDRGGADTQYF TGTGCCAGCAGGAGAGACAGGGGTGGTGCAGATACGCAGTATTTT
TRBJ1-3 - TRBV28 - CATHAQGWNTIYF TGTGCCACCCACGCCCAGGGTTGGAACACCATATATTTT
TRBJ2-2 - TRBV18 - CASSLLGGANTGELFF TGTGCCAGCTCCCTCCTTGGCGGCGCGAACACCGGGGAGCTGTTTTTT
TRBJ1-1 - TRBV5-1 TRBD1 CASSLPTGANTEAFF TGCGCCAGCAGCCTCCCGACAGGGGCGAACACTGAAGCTTTCTTT
TRBJ1-5 few TRBV7-9 - CASSFAGSDQPQHF TGTGCCAGCAGCTTTGCAGGGTCGGATCAGCCCCAGCATTTT
TRBJ1-2 - TRBV5-1 - CASSLTREANYGYTF TGCGCCAGCAGCTTGACACGGGAGGCTAACTATGGCTACACCTTC
TRBJ1-2 few TRBV12-3/TRBV12-4 TRBD1 CASSGRDRGGYTF TGTGCCAGCAGTGGCCGGGACAGGGGTGGCTACACCTTC
TRBJ1-5 - TRBV27 - CASGVQGAGNQPQHF TGTGCCAGCGGGGTCCAAGGGGCTGGCAATCAGCCCCAGCATTTT
TRBJ1-2 - TRBV5-1 - CASSLGGQGIGYTF TGCGCCAGCAGCCTCGGTGGTCAGGGAATAGGCTACACCTTC
TRBJ1-6 - TRBV28 - CASSLGTSNSPLHF TGTGCCAGCAGTTTAGGGACATCAAATTCACCCCTCCACTTT
TRBJ1-6 - TRBV2 - CASSLPQGGSPLHF TGTGCCAGCAGTCTGCCCCAGGGAGGTTCACCCCTCCACTTT
TRBJ2-3 once TRBV3-1/TRBV3-2 - CASSLASSTDTQYF TGTGCCAGCAGCTTGGCCTCTAGCACAGATACGCAGTATTTT
TRBJ1-5 - TRBV18 TRBD1 CASSSEFYRGRPVGNQPQHF TGTGCCAGCTCATCAGAGTTTTACAGGGGGCGCCCCGTGGGCAATCAGCCCCAGCATTTT